This T cell receptor beta chain is drawn from a study of identical twins' blood T cells. TCR cDNA libraries were made from RNA using a previously described, modified protocol. Sample barcodes were added at both library ends during cDNA synthesis. TCRdb reprocessed the 5' RACE reads with MiXCR, giving one entry per CDR3 protein. The data contain 350,000 to 450,000 distinct CDR3 sequences, roughly 30% of them singletons. Study findings and constraints: Top TCRbeta clonotypes were shared more with twin than unrelated donors.

Of note for this clonotype: What it binds is not known. At one boundary the junction diverges from the germline segment, which might be a read error.

In germline, CDR1 is SGHTA, CDR2 FQGNSA. The CDR3 runs 11 residues. The source material was PBMCs. The chain is built from TRBV7-2 and TRBJ2-1; D remains ambiguous. The receptor comes from a woman between 18 and 50 years old in good health. CDR3 sequence: CASSFGTEQLF. CDR3 DNA sequence: TGTGCCAGCAGCTTTGGAACTGAGCAGCTCTTC.